Following are 3 T cell receptor beta chains from one sample sequenced in a study of TIL therapy for anti-PD-1-resistant metastatic lung cancer. Stated time point: pre-treatment sample, taken before nivolumab and TIL therapy. This was the immunoSEQ v3 assay. The assay was immunoSEQ multiplex PCR, and TCRdb's table has in-frame clones only and misses some. The table shows 14,000 to 15,000 clones, with approximately 85% occurring only once. Here the sequenced sample was blood, taken at baseline. The receptors derive from a person aged 25-80 years with non-small cell lung cancer.

The chain employs TRBV6-1 and TRBJ1-1; 7 bases match TRBD1. Germline trimming cut 5 bases from V and 2 bases from J; bases unmatched to any gene: 8. The length of the CDR3 is 15 residues. Per germline, CDR1 MNHNS and CDR2 SASEGT. The CDR3 spells CASSSQGTVNTEAFF. The DNA for the CDR3 is TGTGCCAGCAGTTCCCAGGGGACAGTCAACACTGAAGCTTTCTTT.

Here the CDR3 reads CASSFTGGTEAFF. The CDR3 nucleotides are TGTGCCAGCAGCTTCACAGGGGGCACTGAAGCTTTCTTT. This rearrangement joins TRBV9 to TRBJ1-1, with 8 bases fitting TRBD1. The germline CDR1 and CDR2 sequences are SGDLS and YYNGEE. J gave up 4 bases and V 4 bases, and 3 bases lay outside the gene matches. The CDR3 is 13 amino acids.

This clone showed up just once. The rearrangement joins TRBV18 to TRBJ1-1; D is ambiguous. Trimming removed 3 bases from V and 2 bases from J, with 13 bases in between. Per germline, CDR1 KGHSH and CDR2 LQKENI. The CDR3 totals 15 residues. CDR3 nucleotides: TGTGCCAGCTCACCGGCAGCCGGCCGAAACACTGAAGCTTTCTTT. Translating gives CASSPAAGRNTEAFF. Filled out from reference TRBV18 and TRBJ1-1, the complete variable domain reads NAGVMQNPRHLVRRRGQEARLRCSPMKGHSHVYWYRQLPEEGLKFMVYLQKENIIDESGMPKERFSAEFPKEGPSILRIQQVVRGDSAAYFCASSPAAGRNTEAFFGQGTRLTVV.